Sequencing of this T cell receptor beta chain was carried out in a study of Graves' ophthalmopathy and Graves' hyperthyroidism. Transcripts of RNA were the source for amplifying TCR beta CDR3 regions. In the first round, RT-PCR was carried out with HTBI primers, and a multiplex PCR formed the second round. TCRdb passed the multiplex PCR reads through MiXCR, listing each CDR3 protein once. This sample yields 450,000 to 600,000 distinct CDR3 sequences, of which about two fifths are seen a single time; about 4% belongs to the top ten. This clonotype originated in an adult man with Graves' hyperthyroidism. Sequencing input: peripheral blood or thyroid tissue (not recorded which).

The CDR3, as DNA: TGCAGTGCTAGAGTTAGTTATACAGATACGCAGTATTTT. Translation gives CSARVSYTDTQYF. The chain links TRBV20-1 to TRBJ2-3; D gene uncertain. This CDR3 is built from 13 residues. Germline V gene lookup returns CDR1 DFQATT and CDR2 SNEGSKA (reference sequence). V dropped 1 base and J dropped 3 bases, with 8 bases sitting between them.